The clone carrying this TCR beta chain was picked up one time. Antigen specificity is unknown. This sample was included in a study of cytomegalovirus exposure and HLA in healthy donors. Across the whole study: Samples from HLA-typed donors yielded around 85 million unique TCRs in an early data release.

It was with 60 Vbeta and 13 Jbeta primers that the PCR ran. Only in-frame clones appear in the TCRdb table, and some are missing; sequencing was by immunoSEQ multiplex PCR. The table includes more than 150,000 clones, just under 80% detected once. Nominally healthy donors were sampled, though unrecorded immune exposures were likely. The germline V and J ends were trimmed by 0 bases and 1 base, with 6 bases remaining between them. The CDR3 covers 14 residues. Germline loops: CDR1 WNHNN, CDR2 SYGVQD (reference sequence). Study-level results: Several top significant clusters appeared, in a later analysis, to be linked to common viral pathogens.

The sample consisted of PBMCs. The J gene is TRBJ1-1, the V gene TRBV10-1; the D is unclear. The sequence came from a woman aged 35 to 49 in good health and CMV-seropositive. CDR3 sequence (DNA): TGCGCCAGCAGTGAGTCTGGCAGGAACACTGAAGCTTTCTTT. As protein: CASSESGRNTEAFF.